This entry describes one T cell receptor beta chain. This clone was seen repeatedly, ten times or more. Its cognate antigen has yet to be identified. No base quality values were provided; no much bigger clone lies one nucleotide off. Library preparation used PCR. The data were produced on an Illumina HiSeq 4000. High-throughput sequencing was used to profile the TCR beta-chain CDR3 region of each patient. The authors' pipeline ran thus. A classifier to discriminate distant-metastatic papillary thyroid cancer patients was built from CDR3 differences across clinicopathological groups. The Shannon index was used to measure repertoire diversity, and the Morisita-Horn index was used to measure how similar tumor and blood repertoires were. Through fastp at Q25 and MiXCR, TCRdb rebuilt clones from the public reads, retaining in-frame beta chains. TCRdb, not the authors, supplied the V and J calls. The sample yields around 16,000 clones; 9.5% to 15% were counted once. Roughly 30% of the sample lies in the top ten.

This record comes from a study of metastatic and nonmetastatic thyroid tumors (dated by TCRdb to 2020 to 2022). Notes on the research overall: For patients with malignant and with benign thyroid disease, the researchers compared repertoires between peripheral blood samples and tumor or nodule tissue samples.

Before undergoing thyroid surgery, none of the patients had been given any kind of treatment. Patient clinical samples collected from about 2012 to 2019 were retrospectively analysed using T-cell receptor beta sequencing. The germline V gene (reference sequence) specifies DFQATT as CDR1 and SNEGSKA as CDR2. Trimming leaves V shorter by 3 bases and J shorter by 5 bases, with the junction holding 9 bases beyond the gene matches. The CDR3 runs 15 residues from the cysteine to the phenylalanine. Just CDR3 DNA is preserved here, 45 bases in frame from base 1. General findings and caveats noted by the study authors: In both blood and tumor samples, malignant tumors were reported to have significantly higher TCR beta diversity than benign nodules.

This TCR derives from a female donor with papillary thyroid cancer or a benign thyroid nodule (not recorded which). Some clones in this sample may be carry-over from other donors' samples. The specimen sequenced was blood. The chain joins TRBV20-1 to TRBJ2-1; the junction holds 8 bases that match TRBD1. CDR3 protein: CSASQGAFFDNEQFF. The sequence in DNA is TGCAGTGCTAGTCAGGGGGCGTTTTTTGACAATGAGCAGTTCTTC.